The 8 T cell receptor beta chains presented below share a single source sample, sequenced in a study of T-cell memory formation after mild COVID-19. TCRdb called the 5' RACE reads again in MiXCR, with one record for every CDR3 protein. The sample has about 140,000 distinct CDR3 sequences; more than 13% are singletons. The sample was PBMCs or a T cell subset sorted from them (not recorded which). These receptors were taken from an adult woman who had mild COVID-19 (a few samples of this study predate the infection). Cell type and time point are not known.

The chain has TRBV7-8 and TRBJ2-1; a possible D gene is TRBD2 (6 bases). Between the trimmed V and J ends, which lost 5 bases and 6 bases, there was a span of 11 bases. Looked up from germline, CDR1 is SGHVS and CDR2 is FQNEAQ. The CDR3 contains 13 residues. CDR3 sequence: CASSPSTSNEQFF. CDR3 coding DNA: TGTGCCAGCAGCCCCTCGACTAGCAATGAGCAGTTCTTC.

This clonotype occurred a few times. The rearrangement uses TRBV15 and TRBJ2-2; possible D gene TRBD2, 6 bases. The V gene lost 2 bases and the J gene lost 3 bases, with 13 bases spanning the gap. From germline, CDR1 is LNHNV and CDR2 YYDKDF (reference sequence). This CDR3 is built from 16 residues. In DNA, the CDR3 is TGTGCCACCAGCAGACCTACCGGGACTGACACCGGGGAGCTGTTTTTT. This encodes CATSRPTGTDTGELFF.

This clonotype was observed a few times. The V and J genes are TRBV5-6 and TRBJ2-5; D ambiguous. V gave up 1 base and J gave up 1 base, with 8 bases separating them. This CDR3 has 14 residues. The germline V gene encodes CDR1 SGHDT and CDR2 YYEEEE. The CDR3 region is CASSLNGAQETQYF. DNA for the CDR3: TGTGCCAGCAGCTTGAACGGAGCCCAAGAGACCCAGTACTTC.

The rearrangement uses TRBV7-9 and TRBJ2-1; D is unclear. The CDR3 sequence is 15 residues long. V was cut by 0 bases and J by 3 bases, with 9 bases left in between. Germline V gene lookup returns CDR1 SEHNR and CDR2 FQNEAQ (reference sequence). The CDR3 region has the DNA TGTGCCAGCAGCTTAGCCATCGGCAACTACAATGAGCAGTTCTTC. Translated, it gives CASSLAIGNYNEQFF.

This clonotype came up a few times. This sequence joins TRBV19 and TRBJ2-7; D is unresolved. Trimming cost V 2 bases and J 4 bases, with 6 bases left between them. Germline values: CDR1 LNHDA, CDR2 SQIVND (reference sequence). The CDR3 is made up of 12 amino acids. The CDR3 nucleotides are TGTGCCAGTAGTATACTGGGTTACGAGCAGTACTTC. As protein: CASSILGYEQYF.

This clonotype showed up just once. The chain recombines TRBV7-3 with TRBJ2-5, with D maybe TRBD2 (6 bases). The CDR3 has 15 amino acids. Trimming took off 0 bases at V and 2 bases at J, with 10 bases between the two ends. Looked up from germline, CDR1 is SGHTA and CDR2 is FQGTGA. DNA of the CDR3: TGTGCCAGCAGCTTAACGGGGGGATATCAAGAGACCCAGTACTTC. Translating it yields CASSLTGGYQETQYF.

The CDR3 spells CASSHLSTTGTDTQYF. CDR3 nucleotides: TGTGCCAGCAGCCATTTATCCACGACGGGGACAGATACGCAGTATTTT. The chain carries TRBV13 and TRBJ2-3; D may be TRBD2 (5 bases). The CDR3 extends over 16 amino acids. Germline CDR1 reads PRHDT; CDR2 reads FYEKMQ (reference sequence). Between the trimmed V and J ends, which lost 5 bases and 3 bases, there was a span of 18 bases.

This clonotype was seen only a few times. The CDR3 region has the DNA TGTGCCATCAGTGAGTTTATGGCAGGGGCCTACGAGCAGTACTTC. Amino acid sequence: CAISEFMAGAYEQYF. The chain combines TRBV10-3 with TRBJ2-7, with a tentative D call TRBD1 (6 bases). CDR1 and CDR2 from the germline V gene are ENHRY and SYGVKD. The CDR3 sequence is 15 residues long. The V gene lost 1 base and the J gene lost 2 bases, with 12 bases spanning the gap.